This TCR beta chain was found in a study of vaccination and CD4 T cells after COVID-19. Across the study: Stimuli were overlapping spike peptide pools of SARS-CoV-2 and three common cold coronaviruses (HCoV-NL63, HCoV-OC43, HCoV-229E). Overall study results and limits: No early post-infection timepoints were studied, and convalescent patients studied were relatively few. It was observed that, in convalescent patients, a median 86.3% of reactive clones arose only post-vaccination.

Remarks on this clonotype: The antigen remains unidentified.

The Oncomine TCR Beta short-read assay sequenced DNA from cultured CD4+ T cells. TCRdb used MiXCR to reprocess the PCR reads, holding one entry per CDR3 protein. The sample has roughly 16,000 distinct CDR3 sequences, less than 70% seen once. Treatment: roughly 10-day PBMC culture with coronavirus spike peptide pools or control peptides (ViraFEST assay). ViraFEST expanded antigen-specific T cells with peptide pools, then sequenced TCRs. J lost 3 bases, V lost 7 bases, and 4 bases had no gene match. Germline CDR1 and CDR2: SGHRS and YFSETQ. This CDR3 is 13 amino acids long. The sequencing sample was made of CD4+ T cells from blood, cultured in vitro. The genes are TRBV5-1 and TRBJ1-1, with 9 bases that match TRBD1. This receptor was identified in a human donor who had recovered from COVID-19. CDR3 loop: CASGDRDYTEAFF. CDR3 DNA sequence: TGCGCCAGCGGGGACAGGGACTACACTGAAGCTTTCTTT.